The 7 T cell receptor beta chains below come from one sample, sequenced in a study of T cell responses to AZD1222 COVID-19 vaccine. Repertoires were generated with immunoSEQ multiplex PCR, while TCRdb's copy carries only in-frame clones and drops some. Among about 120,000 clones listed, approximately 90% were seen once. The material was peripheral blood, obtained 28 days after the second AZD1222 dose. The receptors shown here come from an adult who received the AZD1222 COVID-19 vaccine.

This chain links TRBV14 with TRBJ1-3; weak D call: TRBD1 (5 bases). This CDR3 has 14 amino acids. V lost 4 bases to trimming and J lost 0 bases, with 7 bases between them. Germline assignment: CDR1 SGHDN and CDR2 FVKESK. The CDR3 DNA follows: TGTGCCAGCAGCCCAGACAGCTCTGGAAACACCATATATTTT. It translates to CASSPDSSGNTIYF.

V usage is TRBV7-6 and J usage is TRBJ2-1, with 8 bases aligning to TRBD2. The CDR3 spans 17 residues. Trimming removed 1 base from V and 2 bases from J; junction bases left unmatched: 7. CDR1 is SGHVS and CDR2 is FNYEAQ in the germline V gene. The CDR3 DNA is TGTGCCAGCAGCTTAGTAGGGGGACTAGGCCCCTACAATGAGCAGTTCTTC. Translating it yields CASSLVGGLGPYNEQFF.

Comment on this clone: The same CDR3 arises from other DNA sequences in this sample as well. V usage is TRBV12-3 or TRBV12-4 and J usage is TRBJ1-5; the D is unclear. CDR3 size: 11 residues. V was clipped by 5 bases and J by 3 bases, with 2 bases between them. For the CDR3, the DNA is TGTGCCAGCAGTCTCAATCAGCCCCAGCATTTT. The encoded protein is CASSLNQPQHF.

CDR3 nucleotides: TGTGCCACCAGCATGGGACAGGCCTTGGGAGAGCAGTACTTC. Amino acids: CATSMGQALGEQYF. This chain connects TRBV15 to TRBJ2-7, with 8 bases aligning to TRBD1. CDR1 is LNHNV, CDR2 YYDKDF, per germline (reference sequence). The CDR3 totals 14 residues. After removal of 4 bases from V and 7 bases from J, the junction contained 9 bases not matched to a gene.

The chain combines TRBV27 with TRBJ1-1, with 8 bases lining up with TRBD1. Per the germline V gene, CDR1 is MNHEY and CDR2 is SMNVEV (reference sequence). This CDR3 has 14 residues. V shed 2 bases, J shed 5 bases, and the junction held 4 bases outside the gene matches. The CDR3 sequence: CASSLRQGRTEAFF. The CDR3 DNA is TGTGCCAGCAGTTTACGACAGGGGAGGACTGAAGCTTTCTTT.

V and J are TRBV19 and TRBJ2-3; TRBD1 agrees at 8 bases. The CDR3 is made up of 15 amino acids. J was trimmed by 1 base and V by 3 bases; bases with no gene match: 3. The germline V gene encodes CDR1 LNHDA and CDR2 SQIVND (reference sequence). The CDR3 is CASSIPGQGTDTQYF. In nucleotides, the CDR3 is TGTGCCAGTAGTATCCCGGGACAGGGCACAGATACGCAGTATTTT.

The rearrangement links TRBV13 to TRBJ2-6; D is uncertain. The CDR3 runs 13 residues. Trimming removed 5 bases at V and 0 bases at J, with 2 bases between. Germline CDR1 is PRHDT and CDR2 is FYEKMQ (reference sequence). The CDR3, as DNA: TGTGCCAGCAGCAACTCTGGGGCCAACGTCCTGACTTTC. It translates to CASSNSGANVLTF.